A selection of T cell receptor beta chains follows, all from one sample in a study of blood T cell repertoires in COVID-19. Here immunoSEQ multiplex PCR was the method, and the copy in TCRdb shows in-frame clones only, minus some. Seen here are 200,000 to 300,000 clones, approximately 80% observed once, and the top ten hold 4.2%. Sequencing input: peripheral blood. The receptors were gathered from a man aged 55 to 70 with acute or convalescent COVID-19. Each CDR3 is given with its conserved first and last residue. The D gene is left open where the match is weak. Expanded clones are given a class, and other clones once, few, many or no size at all.

J gene: TRBJ2-7
V gene: TRBV10-3
clone size: once
D gene: TRBD1
CDR3 DNA: TGTGCCATCAGGAACGAAGGACAGGTACTCGAGCAGTACTTC
CDR3 protein: CAIRNEGQVLEQYF

J gene: TRBJ2-7
V gene: TRBV28
clone size: few
D gene: TRBD2
CDR3 DNA: TGTGCCAGCAGTTCCCGGACCGGACTAGCGGGAGCACGGGGCTCCTACGAGCAGTACTTC
CDR3 protein: CASSSRTGLAGARGSYEQYF

J gene: TRBJ1-4
V gene: TRBV19
clone size: .
D gene: TRBD1
CDR3 DNA: TGTGCCAGCAGAACAGGGGGCCCCAATGAAAAACTGTTTTTT
CDR3 protein: CASRTGGPNEKLFF

J gene: TRBJ1-6
V gene: TRBV6-5
clone size: once
D gene: .
CDR3 DNA: TGTGCCAGCAGTTACGAATGGCGGGCAAATTCACCCCTCCACTTT
CDR3 protein: CASSYEWRANSPLHF

J gene: TRBJ1-5
V gene: TRBV7-8
clone size: .
D gene: TRBD1
CDR3 DNA: TGTGCCAGCAGCTTAGGGGCAGGGGGTACGAGCAGCAATCAGCCCCAGCATTTT
CDR3 protein: CASSLGAGGTSSNQPQHF

J gene: TRBJ1-1
V gene: TRBV14
clone size: .
D gene: .
CDR3 DNA: TGTGCCAGCAGCCAAGGTACAGGGAACGCTGAAGCTTTCTTT
CDR3 protein: CASSQGTGNAEAFF

J gene: TRBJ1-6
V gene: TRBV7-9
clone size: few
D gene: TRBD1
CDR3 DNA: TGTGCCACTACAGGGGATCTTAATTCACCCCTCCACTTT
CDR3 protein: CATTGDLNSPLHF

J gene: TRBJ1-2
V gene: TRBV6-4
clone size: .
D gene: .
CDR3 DNA: TGTGCCAGCAGTGAGCTACCGGGACAACTAGGAGGCTACACCTTC
CDR3 protein: CASSELPGQLGGYTF

J gene: TRBJ2-1
V gene: TRBV7-9
clone size: .
D gene: TRBD1
CDR3 DNA: TGTGCCAGCAGCCCCCCACAGGGGGCCCTCCTGGACAATGAGCAGTTCTTC
CDR3 protein: CASSPPQGALLDNEQFF

J gene: TRBJ1-2
V gene: TRBV2
clone size: .
D gene: .
CDR3 DNA: TGTGCCAGCAGTCAAGACCCCTCACAAACGGGAGGCTACACCTTC
CDR3 protein: CASSQDPSQTGGYTF

J gene: TRBJ1-3
V gene: TRBV4-3
clone size: .
D gene: TRBD1
CDR3 DNA: TGCGCCAGCAGCCAAAATCCGACAGGGGGGTCTGGAAACACCATATATTTT
CDR3 protein: CASSQNPTGGSGNTIYF

J gene: TRBJ2-5
V gene: TRBV27
clone size: .
D gene: TRBD1
CDR3 DNA: TGTGCCAGCAGTTTATCCCGGACAGGGGGTCATGGGGAGACCCAGTACTTC
CDR3 protein: CASSLSRTGGHGETQYF

J gene: TRBJ2-3
V gene: TRBV12-3/TRBV12-4
clone size: .
D gene: .
CDR3 DNA: TGTGCCAGCCGGGAAACTAGCACAGATACGCAGTATTTT
CDR3 protein: CASRETSTDTQYF

J gene: TRBJ2-3
V gene: TRBV5-6
clone size: few
D gene: TRBD2
CDR3 DNA: TGTGCCAGCAGCCTTGCGGGACTAGCGGGGACAGATACGCAGTATTTT
CDR3 protein: CASSLAGLAGTDTQYF

J gene: TRBJ1-6
V gene: TRBV9
clone size: few
D gene: .
CDR3 DNA: TGTGCCAGCAGCGCCAGGACAGAGAATTCACCCCTCCACTTT
CDR3 protein: CASSARTENSPLHF

J gene: TRBJ1-6
V gene: TRBV5-1
clone size: .
D gene: .
CDR3 DNA: TGCGCCAGCAGCCTGGACCAGGCCTTAGGGGGTTCACCCCTCCACTTT
CDR3 protein: CASSLDQALGGSPLHF

J gene: TRBJ2-3
V gene: TRBV18
clone size: .
D gene: TRBD2
CDR3 DNA: TGTGCCAGCTCACCCCGACTAGCGGGGAGCACAGATACGCAGTATTTT
CDR3 protein: CASSPRLAGSTDTQYF

J gene: TRBJ2-1
V gene: TRBV28
clone size: .
D gene: .
CDR3 DNA: TGTGCCAGCAGTTCGCCCGGTTTATCGGGGAGTTCCTACAATGAGCAGTTCTTC
CDR3 protein: CASSSPGLSGSSYNEQFF

J gene: TRBJ1-1
V gene: TRBV6-5
clone size: once
D gene: TRBD1
CDR3 DNA: TGTGCCAGCAGAACCGGGACAGTGACCAGCACTGAAGCTTTCTTT
CDR3 protein: CASRTGTVTSTEAFF

J gene: TRBJ2-3
V gene: TRBV5-4
clone size: .
D gene: TRBD2
CDR3 DNA: TGTGCCGTCCGGCGGGAGCTCACAGATACGCAGTATTTT
CDR3 protein: CAVRRELTDTQYF

J gene: TRBJ2-7
V gene: TRBV27
clone size: .
D gene: TRBD1
CDR3 DNA: TGTGCCAGCGGTAACAGGGGGCACGAGCAGTACTTC
CDR3 protein: CASGNRGHEQYF

J gene: TRBJ2-5
V gene: TRBV11-2
clone size: .
D gene: TRBD2
CDR3 DNA: TGTGCCAGCAGCTTAACCCAACTAGCGGGGGGTGAGGTGACCCAGTACTTC
CDR3 protein: CASSLTQLAGGEVTQYF

J gene: TRBJ2-7
V gene: TRBV7-9
clone size: .
D gene: .
CDR3 DNA: TGTGCCAGCAGCCTAAGCGGAGTTGGCCACGAGCAGTACTTC
CDR3 protein: CASSLSGVGHEQYF

J gene: TRBJ2-1
V gene: TRBV7-8
clone size: .
D gene: TRBD1
CDR3 DNA: TGTGCCAGCAGCTCGGAGGGGACAGGGGTTGTTCGGGTGAGGCAGTTCTTC
CDR3 protein: CASSSEGTGVVRVRQFF

J gene: TRBJ2-5
V gene: TRBV14
clone size: .
D gene: .
CDR3 DNA: TGTGCCAGCAGCCTCGGGGTAGCGGTCCAAGAGACCCAGTACTTC
CDR3 protein: CASSLGVAVQETQYF

J gene: TRBJ2-5
V gene: TRBV3-1/TRBV3-2
clone size: .
D gene: TRBD2
CDR3 DNA: TGTGCCAGCAGCCAAGAAATAGCGGGGGGTGAGACCCAGTACTTC
CDR3 protein: CASSQEIAGGETQYF

J gene: TRBJ1-4
V gene: TRBV2
clone size: .
D gene: .
CDR3 DNA: TGTGCCAGCAGACGCGGACTGTCGGATGAAAAACTGTTTTTT
CDR3 protein: CASRRGLSDEKLFF

J gene: TRBJ2-2
V gene: TRBV3-1/TRBV3-2
clone size: .
D gene: .
CDR3 DNA: TGTGCCAGCAGCCAAGTTCCAGGCTGGAACACCGGGGAGCTGTTTTTT
CDR3 protein: CASSQVPGWNTGELFF

J gene: TRBJ2-7
V gene: TRBV5-4
clone size: .
D gene: TRBD1
CDR3 DNA: TGTGCCAGCAGCCCGGACAGGGGGCAGGACGAGCAGTACTTC
CDR3 protein: CASSPDRGQDEQYF

J gene: TRBJ2-3
V gene: TRBV29-1
clone size: .
D gene: TRBD2
CDR3 DNA: TGCAGCGTCGATGGACTAGCGGGCACAGATACGCAGTATTTT
CDR3 protein: CSVDGLAGTDTQYF

J gene: TRBJ2-2
V gene: TRBV9
clone size: .
D gene: TRBD2
CDR3 DNA: TGTGCCAGCAACAAGGGACTAGCGGGAGCGGGGTCCACCGGGGAGCTGTTTTTT
CDR3 protein: CASNKGLAGAGSTGELFF

J gene: TRBJ2-1
V gene: TRBV10-3
clone size: .
D gene: .
CDR3 DNA: TGTGCCACGTTTCAGGGCCCCATGAATGAGCAGTTCTTC
CDR3 protein: CATFQGPMNEQFF

J gene: TRBJ2-2
V gene: TRBV10-3
clone size: .
D gene: TRBD1
CDR3 DNA: TGTGCCACCCGACAGGGCAGTGACACCGGGGAGCTGTTTTTT
CDR3 protein: CATRQGSDTGELFF

J gene: TRBJ1-2
V gene: TRBV14
clone size: .
D gene: .
CDR3 DNA: TGTGCCAGCAGCCTCCCGGGAACACTATATGGCTACACCTTC
CDR3 protein: CASSLPGTLYGYTF

J gene: TRBJ2-1
V gene: TRBV6-6
clone size: .
D gene: TRBD1
CDR3 DNA: TGTGCCAGCAGATTGACAGGGAGCCACAATGAGCAGTTCTTC
CDR3 protein: CASRLTGSHNEQFF

J gene: TRBJ2-7
V gene: TRBV19
clone size: .
D gene: TRBD1
CDR3 DNA: TGTGCCAGTGCCGGGACAGGGTCCTACGAGCAGTACTTC
CDR3 protein: CASAGTGSYEQYF

J gene: TRBJ1-6
V gene: TRBV11-2
clone size: .
D gene: TRBD1
CDR3 DNA: TGTGCCAGCAGCTTAACCCCGGACAGGGGGAATTCACCCCTCCACTTT
CDR3 protein: CASSLTPDRGNSPLHF

J gene: TRBJ1-1
V gene: TRBV5-1
clone size: .
D gene: .
CDR3 DNA: TGCGCCAGCAGCACCCAGGGGCACCCTTTGAACACTGAAGCTTTCTTT
CDR3 protein: CASSTQGHPLNTEAFF

J gene: TRBJ1-5
V gene: TRBV3-1/TRBV3-2
clone size: .
D gene: TRBD1
CDR3 DNA: TGTGCCAGCAGCCCGACCCGGGACAGGGGGCTTTTGCAGCCCCAGCATTTT
CDR3 protein: CASSPTRDRGLLQPQHF

J gene: TRBJ1-2
V gene: TRBV3-1/TRBV3-2
clone size: .
D gene: TRBD1
CDR3 DNA: TGTGCCAGCAGCCCCGGACAGGGTCGCGGCTACACCTTC
CDR3 protein: CASSPGQGRGYTF

J gene: TRBJ1-2
V gene: TRBV5-1
clone size: .
D gene: .
CDR3 DNA: TGCGCCAGCAGCTTGTTCTCCGGGATGGACTATGGCTACACCTTC
CDR3 protein: CASSLFSGMDYGYTF

J gene: TRBJ1-2
V gene: TRBV5-1
clone size: once
D gene: TRBD1
CDR3 DNA: TGCGCCAGCAGCTCTACAGGACAGGGGGGACCTCATGGCTACACCTTC
CDR3 protein: CASSSTGQGGPHGYTF

J gene: TRBJ2-3
V gene: TRBV10-3
clone size: .
D gene: .
CDR3 DNA: TGTGCCATCAGCCTTTCAGGGGATACGCAGTATTTT
CDR3 protein: CAISLSGDTQYF

J gene: TRBJ2-1
V gene: TRBV11-3
clone size: few
D gene: TRBD2
CDR3 DNA: TGTGCCAGCAGCTCTAGCGGGAGGGCATACAATGAGCAGTTCTTC
CDR3 protein: CASSSSGRAYNEQFF

J gene: TRBJ2-7
V gene: TRBV19
clone size: .
D gene: .
CDR3 DNA: TGTGCCAGTAGTATTAATAGCGGCTACGAGCAGTACTTC
CDR3 protein: CASSINSGYEQYF

J gene: TRBJ1-1
V gene: TRBV30
clone size: .
D gene: .
CDR3 DNA: TGTGCCTGGAGTCTGGGGAGGAGGAACACTGAAGCTTTCTTT
CDR3 protein: CAWSLGRRNTEAFF

J gene: TRBJ1-1
V gene: TRBV5-1
clone size: .
D gene: .
CDR3 DNA: TGCGCCAGCAGCGCAGGGGCAGGGAACACTGAAGCTTTCTTT
CDR3 protein: CASSAGAGNTEAFF

J gene: TRBJ1-4
V gene: TRBV7-9
clone size: few
D gene: TRBD1
CDR3 DNA: TGTGCCAGCAGCCCCCCTGGACAGGGCCCATATATCTCTTTT
CDR3 protein: CASSPPGQGPYISF

J gene: TRBJ2-2
V gene: TRBV7-2
clone size: .
D gene: TRBD2
CDR3 DNA: TGTGCCAGCAGCTTAGCCCTAGCGGGGTACACCGGGGAGCTGTTTTTT
CDR3 protein: CASSLALAGYTGELFF

J gene: TRBJ2-2
V gene: TRBV6-1
clone size: .
D gene: .
CDR3 DNA: TGTGCCAGCAGTGACCGCCTATCACCGGGGTCTCGCACCGGGGAGCTGTTTTTT
CDR3 protein: CASSDRLSPGSRTGELFF

J gene: TRBJ2-3
V gene: TRBV5-1
clone size: once
D gene: .
CDR3 DNA: TGCGCCAGCAGCTTCACAACGACTCCCCGCACAGATACGCAGTATTTT
CDR3 protein: CASSFTTTPRTDTQYF

J gene: TRBJ1-5
V gene: TRBV19
clone size: .
D gene: TRBD1
CDR3 DNA: TGTGCCAGTAGGGACAGGGGACAGCCCCAGCATTTT
CDR3 protein: CASRDRGQPQHF

J gene: TRBJ2-7
V gene: TRBV10-1
clone size: .
D gene: TRBD2
CDR3 DNA: TGCGCCAGCAGTGACGCTAGCGGCTACGAGCAGTACTTC
CDR3 protein: CASSDASGYEQYF

J gene: TRBJ2-6
V gene: TRBV15
clone size: .
D gene: .
CDR3 DNA: TGTGCCACCAGCCCCCGGGATGTGATCGCTGGGGCCAACGTCCTGACTTTC
CDR3 protein: CATSPRDVIAGANVLTF

J gene: TRBJ2-6
V gene: TRBV4-3
clone size: .
D gene: .
CDR3 DNA: TGCGCCAGCAGCCAGGGGGCGAGCTCTGGGGCCAACGTCCTGACTTTC
CDR3 protein: CASSQGASSGANVLTF

J gene: TRBJ1-2
V gene: TRBV11-2
clone size: .
D gene: TRBD1
CDR3 DNA: TGTGCCAGCAGCCCCGTCCGGGACAGGGGCCTGGGCTACACCTTC
CDR3 protein: CASSPVRDRGLGYTF

J gene: TRBJ1-4
V gene: TRBV25-1
clone size: .
D gene: .
CDR3 DNA: TGTGCCAGCAGGGGAGGTTGGGGTGAAAAACTGTTTTTT
CDR3 protein: CASRGGWGEKLFF

J gene: TRBJ2-5
V gene: TRBV10-3
clone size: .
D gene: TRBD1
CDR3 DNA: TGTGCCATCAGTCCGGAGGACAGGGGCCAAGAGACCCAGTACTTC
CDR3 protein: CAISPEDRGQETQYF